This T cell receptor (beta chain) was profiled in a study of shared clonotypes between healthy human individuals. Study findings and constraints: Generally, naive subsets (rather than memory subsets) showed larger estimated richness. Sequencing depth was expected to affect clonotype sharing among donors.

The table lists this clone with a few counts. The antigen is not known. Germline V lookup: CDR1 SQVTM, CDR2 ANQGSEA. CDR3 length: 15 residues. The V end was cut by 1 base, the J end by 0 bases, with 7 bases between. Some clones are missing from TCRdb's copy, which holds only in-frame ones; the method was immunoSEQ multiplex PCR. The sample records over 75,000 clones, almost 70% being singletons. The rearrangement joins TRBV29-1 to TRBJ2-6; maybe TRBD2 (5 bases). Sequenced sample: memory CD8+ T cells sorted from blood. Subset in this sample: CD45RO+ cells pooled with CCR7-negative TemRA cells. The TCR comes from a man under 40 in good health. The chain's CDR3 is CSVEVGGSGANVLTF. CDR3 nucleotides: TGCAGCGTTGAAGTTGGAGGCTCTGGGGCCAACGTCCTGACTTTC. Variable domain in full (rest from reference TRBV29-1 and TRBJ2-6): SAVISQKPSRDICQRGTSLTIQCQVDSQVTMMFWYRQQPGQSLTLIATANQGSEATYESGFVIDKFPISRPNLTFSTLTVSNMSPEDSSIYLCSVEVGGSGANVLTFGAGSRLTVL.